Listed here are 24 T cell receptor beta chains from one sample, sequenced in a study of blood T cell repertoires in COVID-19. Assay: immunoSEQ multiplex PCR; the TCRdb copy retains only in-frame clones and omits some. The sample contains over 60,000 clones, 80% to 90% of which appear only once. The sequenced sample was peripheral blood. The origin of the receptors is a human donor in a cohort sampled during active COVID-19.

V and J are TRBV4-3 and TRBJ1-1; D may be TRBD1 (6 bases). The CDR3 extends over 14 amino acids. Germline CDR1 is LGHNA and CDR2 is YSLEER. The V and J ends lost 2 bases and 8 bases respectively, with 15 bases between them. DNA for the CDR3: TGCGCCAGCAGCCAAATTCTAGGGGGGGTGGAAGCTTTCTTT. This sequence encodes CASSQILGGVEAFF.

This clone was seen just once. The CDR3 reads CASRPGTGIAQPQHF. DNA of the CDR3: TGTGCCAGCAGACCCGGGACAGGTATAGCCCAGCCCCAGCATTTT. This chain links TRBV28 with TRBJ1-5; TRBD1 aligns across 8 bases. The CDR3 runs 15 residues. Trimming at V came to 6 bases and at J to 7 bases, leaving 11 bases not matched to a gene. Germline CDR1 reads MDHEN; CDR2 reads SYDVKM.

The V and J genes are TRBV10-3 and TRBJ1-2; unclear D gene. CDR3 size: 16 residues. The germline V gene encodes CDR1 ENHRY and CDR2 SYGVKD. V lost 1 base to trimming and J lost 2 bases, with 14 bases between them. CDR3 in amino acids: CAISEWVAQPNYGYTF. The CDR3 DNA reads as TGTGCCATCAGTGAGTGGGTGGCACAGCCGAACTATGGCTACACCTTC.

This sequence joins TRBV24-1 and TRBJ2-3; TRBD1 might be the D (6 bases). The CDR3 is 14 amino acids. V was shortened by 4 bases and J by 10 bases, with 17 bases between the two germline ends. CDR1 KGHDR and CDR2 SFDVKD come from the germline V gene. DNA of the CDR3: TGTGCCACCAGTGACCAGAAACTCCCAGGGGCGCAGTATTTT. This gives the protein CATSDQKLPGAQYF.

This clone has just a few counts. CDR3 in amino acids: CASSLIVVPGQPQHF. Written as DNA, the CDR3 is TGTGCCAGCAGTTTGATTGTGGTTCCGGGTCAGCCCCAGCATTTT. The chain couples TRBV28 to TRBJ1-5, with D unclear. The CDR3 totals 15 residues. CDR1 is MDHEN and CDR2 is SYDVKM in the germline V gene. Trimming shortened V by 3 bases and J by 6 bases, and 15 bases separated the two germline ends.

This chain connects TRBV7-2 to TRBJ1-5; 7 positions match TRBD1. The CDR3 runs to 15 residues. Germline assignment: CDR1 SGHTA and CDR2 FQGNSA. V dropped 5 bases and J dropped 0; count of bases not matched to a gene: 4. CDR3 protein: CASSIGTVSNQPQHF. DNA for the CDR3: TGTGCCAGCAGCATAGGGACAGTTAGCAATCAGCCCCAGCATTTT.

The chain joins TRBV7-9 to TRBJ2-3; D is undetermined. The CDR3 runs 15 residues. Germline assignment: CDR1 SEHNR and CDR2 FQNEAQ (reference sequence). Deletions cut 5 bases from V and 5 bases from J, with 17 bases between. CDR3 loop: CASSPRLDPGDTQYF. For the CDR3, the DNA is TGTGCCAGCAGCCCCCGACTCGATCCGGGAGATACGCAGTATTTT.

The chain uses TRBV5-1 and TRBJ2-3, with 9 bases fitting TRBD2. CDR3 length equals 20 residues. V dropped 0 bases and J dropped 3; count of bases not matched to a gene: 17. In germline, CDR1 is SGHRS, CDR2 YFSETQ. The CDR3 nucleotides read TGCGCCAGCAGCTTGGTTTCCCCTGGAGCGGGAGCGGGGGGTACAGATACGCAGTATTTT. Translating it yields CASSLVSPGAGAGGTDTQYF.

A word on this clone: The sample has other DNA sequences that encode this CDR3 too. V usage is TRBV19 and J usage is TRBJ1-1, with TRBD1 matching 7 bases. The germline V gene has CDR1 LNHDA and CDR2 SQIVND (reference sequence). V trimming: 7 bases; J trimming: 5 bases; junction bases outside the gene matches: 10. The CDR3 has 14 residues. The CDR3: CASTSRGRGTEAFF. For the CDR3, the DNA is TGTGCCAGTACCTCTAGGGGGCGGGGTACTGAAGCTTTCTTT.

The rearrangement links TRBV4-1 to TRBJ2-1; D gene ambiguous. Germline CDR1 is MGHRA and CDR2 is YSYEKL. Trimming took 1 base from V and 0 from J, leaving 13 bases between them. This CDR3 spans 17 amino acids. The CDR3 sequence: CASSQVFPAVSYNEQFF. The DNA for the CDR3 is TGCGCCAGCAGCCAAGTCTTTCCGGCGGTCTCCTACAATGAGCAGTTCTTC.

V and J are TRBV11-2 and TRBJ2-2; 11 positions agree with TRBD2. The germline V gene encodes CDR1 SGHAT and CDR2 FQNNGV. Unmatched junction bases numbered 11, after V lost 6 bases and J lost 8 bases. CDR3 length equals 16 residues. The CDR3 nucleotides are TGTGCCAGCAGTTTCCTCGCGACTAGCGGGACAGGGGAGCTGTTTTTT. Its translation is CASSFLATSGTGELFF.

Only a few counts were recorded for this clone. CDR3 sequence (DNA): TGTGCCAGCAGCCCTGGGACTAGCGGGGGATTATACAATGAGCAGTTCTTC. It yields the protein CASSPGTSGGLYNEQFF. The chain employs TRBV5-6 and TRBJ2-1; TRBD2 aligns across 14 bases. The V gene's germline CDR1 is SGHDT and CDR2 YYEEEE. V lost 4 bases and J lost 4; bases outside the gene matches: 7. The CDR3 covers 17 residues.

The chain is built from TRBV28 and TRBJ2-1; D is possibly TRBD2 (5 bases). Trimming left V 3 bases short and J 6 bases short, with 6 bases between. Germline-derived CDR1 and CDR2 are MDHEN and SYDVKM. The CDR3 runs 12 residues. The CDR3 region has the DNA TGTGCCAGCAGTTTCCGGGGCAATGAGCAGTTCTTC. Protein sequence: CASSFRGNEQFF.

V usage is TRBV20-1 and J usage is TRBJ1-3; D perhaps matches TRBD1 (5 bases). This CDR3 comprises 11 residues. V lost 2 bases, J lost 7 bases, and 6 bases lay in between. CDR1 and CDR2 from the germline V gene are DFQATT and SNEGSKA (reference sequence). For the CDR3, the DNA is TGCAGTGCTAGATCAGGGAACACCATATATTTT. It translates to CSARSGNTIYF.

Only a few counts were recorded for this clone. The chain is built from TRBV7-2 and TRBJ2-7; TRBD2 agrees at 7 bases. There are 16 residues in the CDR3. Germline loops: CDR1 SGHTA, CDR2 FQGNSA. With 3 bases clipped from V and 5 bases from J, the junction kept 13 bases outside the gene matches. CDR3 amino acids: CASSLLPWAGEDEQYF. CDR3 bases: TGTGCCAGCAGCTTGCTCCCTTGGGCGGGAGAGGACGAGCAGTACTTC.

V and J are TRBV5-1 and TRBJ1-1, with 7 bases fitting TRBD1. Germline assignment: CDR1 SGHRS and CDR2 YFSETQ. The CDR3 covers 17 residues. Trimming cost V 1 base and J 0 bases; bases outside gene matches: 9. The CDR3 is CASSLWGQLGMNTEAFF. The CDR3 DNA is TGCGCCAGCAGCTTGTGGGGACAGTTAGGTATGAACACTGAAGCTTTCTTT.

In DNA form, the CDR3 reads TGTGCCAGCAGTGAAGCGGTGGGACAGGTCTCCGAGCAGTACTTC. It is translated as CASSEAVGQVSEQYF. The chain carries TRBV2 and TRBJ2-7; 8 nucleotides line up with TRBD1. The germline CDR1 and CDR2 sequences are SNHLY and FYNNEI. V dropped 0 bases and J dropped 6; count of bases not matched to a gene: 7. The CDR3 extends over 15 amino acids.

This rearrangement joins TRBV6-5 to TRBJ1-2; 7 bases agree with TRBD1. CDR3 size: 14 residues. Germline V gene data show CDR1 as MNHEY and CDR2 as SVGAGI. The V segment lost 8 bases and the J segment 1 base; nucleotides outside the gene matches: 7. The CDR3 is CASRETGRNYGYTF. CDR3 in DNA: TGTGCCAGCCGCGAGACAGGGCGTAACTATGGCTACACCTTC.

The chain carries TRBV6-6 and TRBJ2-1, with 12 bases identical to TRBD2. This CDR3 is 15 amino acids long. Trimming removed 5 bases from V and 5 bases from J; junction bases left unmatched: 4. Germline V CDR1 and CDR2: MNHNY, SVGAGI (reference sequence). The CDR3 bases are TGTGCCAGCAGTATACTAGCGGGGGGTGACAATGAGCAGTTCTTC. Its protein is CASSILAGGDNEQFF.

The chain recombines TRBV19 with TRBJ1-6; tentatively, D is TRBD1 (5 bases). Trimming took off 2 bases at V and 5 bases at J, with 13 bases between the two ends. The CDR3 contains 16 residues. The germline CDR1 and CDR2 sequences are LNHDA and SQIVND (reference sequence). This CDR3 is CASSILGEVNNSPLHF. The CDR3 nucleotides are TGTGCCAGTAGTATACTGGGGGAGGTGAATAATTCACCCCTCCACTTT.

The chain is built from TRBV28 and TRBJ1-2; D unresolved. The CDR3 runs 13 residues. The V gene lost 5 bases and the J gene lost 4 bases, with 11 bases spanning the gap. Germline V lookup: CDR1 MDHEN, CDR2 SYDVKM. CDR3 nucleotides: TGTGCCAGCAGTATCGGAAGGAGCTATGGCTACACCTTC. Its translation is CASSIGRSYGYTF.

CDR3 in amino acids: CASRTGRVTEAFF. The DNA of the CDR3 is TGTGCCAGCCGCACAGGGAGAGTAACTGAAGCTTTCTTT. V gene TRBV13 combines with J gene TRBJ1-1; a weak D match, TRBD1 (6 bases). This CDR3 spans 13 amino acids. The V and J ends lost 8 bases and 5 bases respectively, with 15 bases between them. Germline CDR1 PRHDT, CDR2 FYEKMQ (reference sequence).

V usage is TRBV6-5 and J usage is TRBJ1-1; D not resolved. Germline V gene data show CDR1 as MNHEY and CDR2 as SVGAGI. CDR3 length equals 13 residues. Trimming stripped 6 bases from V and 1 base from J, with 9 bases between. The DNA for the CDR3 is TGTGCCAGCAGGCGGGCGGGGAACACTGAAGCTTTCTTT. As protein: CASRRAGNTEAFF.

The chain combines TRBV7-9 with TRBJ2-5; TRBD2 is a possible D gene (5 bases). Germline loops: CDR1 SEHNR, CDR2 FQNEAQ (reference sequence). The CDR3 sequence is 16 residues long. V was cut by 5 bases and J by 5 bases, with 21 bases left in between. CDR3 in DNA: TGTGCCAGCAGCCTAGTAAACGGGGAAAGCGAGGAGACCCAGTACTTC. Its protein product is CASSLVNGESEETQYF.